This T cell receptor beta chain was identified in a study of blood T cell repertoires in COVID-19. Across the study: Sites in the United States, Italy and Spain provided acute and convalescent COVID-19 samples. From T cells, B-cell-depleted T cells, or PBMCs came the material, which was cDNA or gDNA.

Germline V lookup: CDR1 KGHSH, CDR2 LQKENI. The CDR3 consists of 16 residues. V shed 3 bases and J shed 5 bases, with 19 bases lying between them. As handled by the study authors: From reference gene primer amplification, estimates of nucleated cell counts were derived. TCRdb's table, derived via immunoSEQ multiplex PCR, lists solely in-frame clones and lacks some. From that table come the V and J calls and clone size; the DNA was used to work out D and trimming. The sample holds over 110,000 clones, 88% seen once. Only one count was recorded for this clone. This rearrangement joins TRBV18 to TRBJ1-1; the D is unclear. The clonotype comes from a woman between 50 and 59 years old with acute or convalescent COVID-19. The sample comprised peripheral blood. CDR3 region: CASSPREETILTEAFF. CDR3 bases: TGTGCCAGCTCACCGAGGGAGGAGACAATCCTTACTGAAGCTTTCTTT.